What follows are 20 T cell receptor beta chains derived from one specimen sequenced in a study of blood T cell repertoires in COVID-19. TCRdb's copy holds only in-frame clones and misses some; the assay was immunoSEQ multiplex PCR. The data hold fewer than 400,000 clones, with under 90% observed a single time. The material sequenced was PBMCs or T cells enriched from blood (not recorded which). These receptors were collected from a man aged 25-45 years who had recovered from COVID-19.

This chain links TRBV10-3 with TRBJ2-5; unclear D gene. Germline V lookup: CDR1 ENHRY, CDR2 SYGVKD. The CDR3 has 11 amino acids. Deletions cut 5 bases from V and 2 bases from J, with 3 bases between. This CDR3 is CAISQQETQYF. The CDR3 nucleotides are TGTGCCATCAGTCAACAAGAGACCCAGTACTTC.

In its sample, this clone was seen a few times. The chain couples TRBV6-6 to TRBJ1-6, with TRBD1 matching 10 bases. The CDR3 is made up of 15 amino acids. The J segment lost 10 bases and the V segment lost 5 bases, leaving 8 bases of the junction unmatched. Germline V gene lookup returns CDR1 MNHNY and CDR2 SVGAGI (reference sequence). CDR3 sequence (DNA): TGTGCCAGCAGTACAGGACAGGGGGGAGGATCACCCCTCCACTTT. This encodes CASSTGQGGGSPLHF.

V is TRBV7-9 and J is TRBJ2-5; the D gene is possibly TRBD2 (6 bases). Trimming cost V 4 bases and J 5 bases, with 17 bases left between them. Germline V gene lookup returns CDR1 SEHNR and CDR2 FQNEAQ (reference sequence). The CDR3 spans 15 residues. The CDR3 DNA follows: TGTGCCAGCAGCTCTTCTGAACGACTAGGGGAGACCCAGTACTTC. It codes for CASSSSERLGETQYF.

The rearrangement joins TRBV4-2 to TRBJ2-4, with TRBD2 matching 7 bases. The CDR3 totals 20 residues. With V trimmed by 0 bases and J by 2 bases, 16 bases remained unmatched. Germline V lookup: CDR1 LGHNA, CDR2 YNFKEQ. CDR3 amino acids: CASSQDLREGLIDPKNIQYF. In DNA form, the CDR3 reads TGTGCCAGCAGCCAAGATTTAAGGGAGGGCCTGATCGATCCCAAAAACATTCAGTACTTC.

This CDR3 is CASSHRDRTYNEQFF. In nucleotides, the CDR3 is TGTGCCAGCAGTCACAGGGATAGAACCTACAATGAGCAGTTCTTC. The chain joins TRBV7-9 to TRBJ2-1, with D possibly matching TRBD1 (6 bases). V dropped 6 bases and J dropped 2 bases, with 14 bases sitting between them. Germline V gene lookup returns CDR1 SEHNR and CDR2 FQNEAQ (reference sequence). The CDR3 runs to 15 residues. Variable domain in full (rest from reference TRBV7-9 and TRBJ2-1): DTGVSQNPRHKITKRGQNVTFRCDPISEHNRLYWYRQTLGQGPEFLTYFQNEAQLEKSRLLSDRFSAERPKGSFSTLEIQRTEQGDSAMYLCASSHRDRTYNEQFFGPGTRLTVL.

V usage is TRBV28 and J usage is TRBJ2-3; TRBD2 matches 8 bases. Losses at the gene ends were 7 bases for V and 2 bases for J; bases not matched to a gene: 17. The germline V gene has CDR1 MDHEN and CDR2 SYDVKM. The CDR3 has 18 residues. The CDR3 DNA reads TGTGCCAGCACCTTACCTCTCGGGGGGGGTGAGGACACAGATACGCAGTATTTT. Its protein is CASTLPLGGGEDTDTQYF.

This chain uses TRBV6-5 with TRBJ1-4; the match to TRBD1 covers 7 bases. From germline, CDR1 is MNHEY and CDR2 SVGAGI. V dropped 6 bases and J dropped 5; count of bases not matched to a gene: 6. There are 14 residues in the CDR3. This CDR3 reads CASRLDRQNEKLFF. In nucleotides, the CDR3 is TGTGCCAGCAGGCTGGACAGGCAGAATGAAAAACTGTTTTTT.

This clone was seen more than once but under ten times. The chain is built from TRBV11-3 and TRBJ1-1, with 9 bases aligning to TRBD1. Trimming took 5 bases from V and 5 from J; bases not matched to a gene: 3. CDR3 size: 13 residues. The germline V gene has CDR1 SGHNT and CDR2 YENEEA. The CDR3 loop is CASSQGTGTEAFF. In nucleotides, the CDR3 is TGTGCCAGCAGCCAAGGGACAGGGACTGAAGCTTTCTTT.

V is TRBV5-1 and J is TRBJ2-2, with a possible D match to TRBD2 (6 bases). Germline assignment: CDR1 SGHRS and CDR2 YFSETQ. This CDR3 region has 12 residues. V was shortened by 4 bases and J by 5 bases, with 6 bases between the two germline ends. The CDR3 nucleotides read TGCGCCAGCAGCCGGGGGACCGGGGAGCTGTTTTTT. Translation gives CASSRGTGELFF.

V and J are TRBV27 and TRBJ2-3, with 10 bases fitting TRBD2. The CDR3 covers 16 residues. Germline loops: CDR1 MNHEY, CDR2 SMNVEV (reference sequence). The trim removed 4 bases at V and 3 bases at J, leaving 7 bases unmatched. The CDR3 sequence is CASSSVAGGGTDTQYF. The CDR3 DNA reads as TGTGCCAGCAGTTCGGTAGCGGGGGGAGGGACAGATACGCAGTATTTT.

The chain carries TRBV10-3 and TRBJ1-1; perhaps TRBD1 as D (6 bases). The CDR3 is 13 amino acids. With 4 bases removed from V and 5 bases from J, the gap between germline ends came to 11 bases. In germline, CDR1 is ENHRY, CDR2 SYGVKD. The CDR3 is CAISGQDRTEAFF. CDR3 nucleotide sequence: TGTGCCATCAGTGGACAGGACCGAACTGAAGCTTTCTTT.

The chain recombines TRBV6-2 or TRBV6-3 with TRBJ2-7, with 9 nucleotides matching TRBD1. The V gene end was trimmed by 2 bases and the J gene end by 3 bases; junction bases not matched to a gene: 5. Germline-derived CDR1 and CDR2 are MNHEY and SVGEGT. CDR3 length: 15 amino acids. CDR3 sequence reads: CASSYPGTGNYEQYF. As DNA, the CDR3 is TGTGCCAGCAGTTACCCCGGGACAGGGAACTACGAGCAGTACTTC.

This chain uses TRBV6-5 with TRBJ1-1; weak D call: TRBD1 (5 bases). With 0 bases removed from V and 10 bases from J, the gap between germline ends came to 12 bases. There are 13 residues in the CDR3. Germline values: CDR1 MNHEY, CDR2 SVGAGI. The CDR3 DNA reads TGTGCCAGCAGTTACTCCACGGCGGGGGGAGCTTTCTTT. The encoded protein is CASSYSTAGGAFF.

V gene TRBV20-1 combines with J gene TRBJ1-2; unclear D gene. V was cut by 7 bases and J by 4 bases, with 10 bases left in between. The CDR3 runs 11 residues. Germline V CDR1 and CDR2: DFQATT, SNEGSKA (reference sequence). The CDR3 here is CSVGRSYGYTF. CDR3 in DNA: TGCAGTGTTGGGAGATCCTATGGCTACACCTTC.

The chain joins TRBV11-3 to TRBJ1-2; TRBD1 matches at 9 bases. The CDR3 has 15 residues. The germline V gene encodes CDR1 SGHNT and CDR2 YENEEA. The trim removed 3 bases at V and 7 bases at J, leaving 9 bases unmatched. DNA of the CDR3: TGTGCCAGCAGCTTCTTGCTGGACAGGGGTTGTGGCTACACCTTC. Residues: CASSFLLDRGCGYTF.

The chain combines TRBV6-5 with TRBJ2-2, with 8 bases lining up with TRBD2. Germline V CDR1 and CDR2: MNHEY, SVGAGI. This CDR3 spans 14 amino acids. Trimming cost V 8 bases and J 2 bases; bases outside gene matches: 4. For the CDR3, the DNA is TGTGCCAGCCGGGAGGGGGGTAACACCGGGGAGCTGTTTTTT. Translating gives CASREGGNTGELFF.

V and J are TRBV20-1 and TRBJ1-5; no clear D. With 3 bases removed from V and 2 bases from J, the gap between germline ends came to 8 bases. Germline V lookup: CDR1 DFQATT, CDR2 SNEGSKA (reference sequence). The CDR3 consists of 13 residues. Here the CDR3 reads CSASWAGNQPQHF. The DNA of the CDR3 is TGCAGTGCTAGTTGGGCCGGCAATCAGCCCCAGCATTTT.

This clone was seen a single time. V usage is TRBV6-5 and J usage is TRBJ2-7, with 9 bases identical to TRBD1. This CDR3 is built from 15 residues. V gave up 6 bases and J gave up 3 bases; unmatched junction bases: 9. The germline gives CDR1 MNHEY, CDR2 SVGAGI. DNA of the CDR3: TGTGCCAGCAGGTACCGGAGGGACAGGGACTACGAGCAGTACTTC. Translation gives CASRYRRDRDYEQYF.

The rearrangement joins TRBV16 to TRBJ2-3; D is perhaps TRBD1 (5 bases). This CDR3 has 16 amino acids. In germline, CDR1 is KGHSY, CDR2 FQNENV. V lost 5 bases and J lost 0, with 15 bases in between. CDR3: CASSSPGSRSTDTQYF. The CDR3 DNA reads as TGTGCCAGCAGCTCCCCAGGGTCTAGAAGCACAGATACGCAGTATTTT.

The chain has TRBV5-6 and TRBJ1-2; D not certain. Germline V lookup: CDR1 SGHDT, CDR2 YYEEEE. CDR3 length equals 13 residues. With 0 bases removed from V and 6 bases from J, the gap between germline ends came to 9 bases. The CDR3 DNA follows: TGTGCCAGCAGCTTGGCCGGGGTAGATGGCTACACCTTC. It translates to CASSLAGVDGYTF. The whole variable domain, remainder taken from reference TRBV5-6 and TRBJ1-2, is DAGVTQSPTHLIKTRGQQVTLRCSPKSGHDTVSWYQQALGQGPQFIFQYYEEEERQRGNFPDRFSGHQFPNYSSELNVNALLLGDSALYLCASSLAGVDGYTFGSGTRLTVV.